Below, 15 T cell receptor beta chains from the same sample are listed, as sequenced in a study of human T cells and chemical hapten exposure. Time point meaning: pre-sensitization, week 0. Indicated treatment: therapeutic diphenylcyclopropenone sensitization with weekly scalp DPC. TCRdb itself ran the RACE reads through MiXCR, one entry per CDR3 protein. This sample carries approximately 400,000 distinct CDR3 sequences, less than 6.5% of them seen once, and the ten largest clones take 2.6%. The source was whole blood, collected in connection with sensitization to the hapten diphenylcyclopropenone (DPC). These receptor sequences come from a woman aged 45-65 years with alopecia areata. Some clones in this sample may be carry-over from other donors' samples.

This clonotype was counted between two and nine times. A read error may produce the germline difference seen at one junction end. The V gene is TRBV5-1, the J gene TRBJ2-7, with D possibly TRBD2 on 5 matching bases. Germline CDR1 SGHRS, CDR2 YFSETQ. The CDR3 is 14 amino acids. The CDR3, as DNA: TGCGCCAGCAGGCTGCCCTCTAGCTCCGACGAGCAGTACTTC. It yields the protein CASRLPSSSDEQYF.

The sample holds many counts of this clonotype. This chain connects TRBV4-1 to TRBJ1-1; TRBD1 matches 9 bases. V lost 3 bases, J lost 6 bases, and 14 bases stayed unmatched. The CDR3 totals 17 residues. CDR1 MGHRA and CDR2 YSYEKL come from the germline V gene. CDR3 region: CASSHGDRTGEVSEAFF. Written as DNA, the CDR3 is TGCGCCAGCAGCCACGGGGACCGGACAGGGGAGGTCTCTGAAGCTTTCTTT.

The sample holds a few counts of this clonotype. The CDR3 sequence is CASSSAGESSNSPLHF. CDR3 in DNA: TGTGCCAGCAGTTCGGCAGGGGAAAGTAGTAATTCACCCCTCCACTTT. This rearrangement joins TRBV6-5 to TRBJ1-6, with D possibly being TRBD1 (6 bases). Trimming cost V 4 bases and J 6 bases, with 16 bases left between them. Germline V gene lookup returns CDR1 MNHEY and CDR2 SVGAGI. CDR3 length equals 16 residues.

This clonotype came up many times. This sequence joins TRBV28 and TRBJ1-3; weak D call: TRBD1 (5 bases). Germline V gene lookup returns CDR1 MDHEN and CDR2 SYDVKM. V was pared by 2 bases and J by 0 bases, with 14 bases between. This CDR3 spans 17 amino acids. The CDR3 DNA reads TGTGCCAGCAGTTTACCGGGAGGGGCCGACTCTGGAAACACCATATATTTT. This translates into CASSLPGGADSGNTIYF.

The chain couples TRBV11-2 to TRBJ1-3; TRBD1 is a possible D gene (5 bases). In germline, CDR1 is SGHAT, CDR2 FQNNGV. There are 15 residues in the CDR3. The V gene lost 0 bases and the J gene lost 7 bases, with 13 bases spanning the gap. This chain's CDR3 is CASSLEGTLTNTIYF. CDR3 DNA sequence: TGTGCCAGCAGCTTAGAAGGGACTCTCACGAACACCATATATTTT. The full variable domain, its missing parts supplied by reference TRBV11-2 and TRBJ1-3, is EAGVAQSPRYKIIEKRQSVAFWCNPISGHATLYWYQQILGQGPKLLIQFQNNGVVDDSQLPKDRFSAERLKGVDSTLKIQPAKLEDSAVYLCASSLEGTLTNTIYFGEGSWLTVV.

This clonotype was seen many times. The V gene is TRBV28, the J gene TRBJ2-3, with D perhaps matching TRBD2 (5 bases). The V and J ends lost 6 bases and 2 bases respectively, with 24 bases between them. The CDR3 contains 18 residues. Germline CDR1 is MDHEN and CDR2 is SYDVKM. In DNA, the CDR3 is TGTGCCAGCAGCATTCACGTGGGGAGCGGTCTCATCACAGATACGCAGTATTTT. It yields the protein CASSIHVGSGLITDTQYF.

This clonotype was seen a handful of times. The chain has TRBV6-2 or TRBV6-3 and TRBJ1-5; 8 bases are shared with TRBD1. The CDR3 contains 18 residues. After removal of 5 bases from V and 5 bases from J, the junction contained 17 bases not matched to a gene. Germline V gene sequence: CDR1 MNHEY, CDR2 SVGEGT. As DNA, the CDR3 is TGTGCCAGCAGTCAAGGGAGCGGGACAGGCATCGAGGATCAGCCCCAGCATTTT. Encoded protein: CASSQGSGTGIEDQPQHF.

At least ten counts were recorded for this clonotype. This sequence joins TRBV29-1 and TRBJ1-1; TRBD1 is a possible D gene (6 bases). Trimming cost V 5 bases and J 2 bases, with 18 bases left between them. Germline V gene sequence: CDR1 SQVTM, CDR2 ANQGSEA. The CDR3 is 15 residues long. The CDR3 loop reads CSVNRQAGPNTEAFF. In DNA form, the CDR3 reads TGCAGCGTTAATCGACAGGCCGGGCCTAACACTGAAGCTTTCTTT.

J is TRBJ2-3 and V is TRBV4-3; D may be TRBD1 (6 bases). V lost 3 bases and J 5 bases, leaving 9 bases between the germline ends. Germline loops: CDR1 LGHNA, CDR2 YSLEER. The CDR3 is 13 amino acids. This CDR3 is CASSQGAIDTQYF. In DNA form, the CDR3 reads TGCGCCAGCAGCCAGGGGGCTATAGATACGCAGTATTTT.

The CDR3 spells CASSDNGRTEAFF. CDR3 coding DNA: TGTGCCAGCAGTGATAATGGGCGCACTGAAGCTTTCTTT. V and J are TRBV2 and TRBJ1-1, with no clear D. The germline CDR1 and CDR2 sequences are SNHLY and FYNNEI. V was pared by 3 bases and J by 4 bases, with 9 bases between. The CDR3 extends over 13 amino acids.

This clonotype was recorded a few times. J is TRBJ1-2 and V is TRBV9, with D possibly TRBD1 on 5 matching bases. The CDR3 length is 18 residues. The V and J ends lost 3 bases and 10 bases respectively, with 31 bases between them. In germline, CDR1 is SGDLS, CDR2 YYNGEE. The CDR3 DNA is TGTGCCAGCAGCGCGGCGAGATGGCCTGCAGGGCGTTTAATGGACTACACCTTC. Protein sequence: CASSAARWPAGRLMDYTF. The whole variable domain, remainder taken from reference TRBV9 and TRBJ1-2, is DSGVTQTPKHLITATGQRVTLRCSPRSGDLSVYWYQQSLDQGLQFLIQYYNGEERAKGNILERFSAQQFPDLHSELNLSSLELGDSALYFCASSAARWPAGRLMDYTFGSGTRLTVV.

The chain uses TRBV7-9 and TRBJ2-7; D is undetermined. Germline lookup yields CDR1 SEHNR and CDR2 FQNEAQ (reference sequence). Trimming stripped 1 base from V and 4 bases from J, with 5 bases between. The CDR3 is made up of 12 amino acids. The CDR3 region has the DNA TGTGCCAGCAGCTTAGTTATTTACGAGCAGTACTTC. It encodes CASSLVIYEQYF.

This clonotype was seen ten or more times. This chain joins TRBV6-1 and TRBJ2-7; 13 nucleotides match TRBD2. The germline CDR1 and CDR2 sequences are MNHNS and SASEGT. The CDR3 runs 14 residues. V dropped 6 bases and J dropped 5; count of bases not matched to a gene: 4. In nucleotides, the CDR3 is TGTGCCAGCAGCGCAGGACTAGCGGGAGACGAGCAGTACTTC. This sequence encodes CASSAGLAGDEQYF.

In this sample, this clonotype turned up many times. The CDR3 DNA reads TGCGCCAGCAGCCAAGATGACCTATTTAATGAAAAACTGTTTTTT. It yields the protein CASSQDDLFNEKLFF. This chain joins TRBV4-3 and TRBJ1-4; D call uncertain. The CDR3 totals 15 residues. V gave up 0 bases and J gave up 4 bases, with 9 bases separating them. Germline assignment: CDR1 LGHNA and CDR2 YSLEER.

The rearrangement uses TRBV20-1 and TRBJ1-3, with no clear D. In germline, CDR1 is DFQATT, CDR2 SNEGSKA (reference sequence). The CDR3 contains 14 residues. Trimming removed 0 bases at V and 4 bases at J, with 10 bases between. CDR3 in amino acids: CSARDLVSGNTIYF. CDR3 sequence (DNA): TGCAGTGCTAGAGATCTTGTAAGCGGAAACACCATATATTTT.